The clone carrying this T cell receptor (beta chain) has just one count. The data are from a study of technical replicates of blood from several donors. Assay used: immunoSEQ multiplex PCR; TCRdb lists only in-frame clones, some missing. The sample comprises about 68,000 clones, nearly 98% of which are singletons, and roughly 0.25% rests with the top ten. The CDR3 length is 12 residues. V was shortened by 5 bases and J by 3 bases, with 8 bases between the two germline ends. Germline CDR1 SEHNR, CDR2 FQNEAQ (reference sequence). The TCR sequence derives from a human donor in good health. Sequencing used T cells isolated from PBMCs. The chain links TRBV7-9 to TRBJ2-7, with unresolved D. The CDR3 bases are TGTGCCAGCAGCCCCAGTATCTACGAGCAGTACTTC. As protein: CASSPSIYEQYF.